A single sample is the source of the 27 T cell receptor beta chains below, sequenced in a study of PD-1 blockade in classical Hodgkin lymphoma (dated by TCRdb to 2018 to 2021). The time point label, as the study defines it: cycle 2 day 1 (C2D1) of nivolumab. Relapse after autologous stem cell transplantation had occurred in all trial patients, and cohorts A, B and C were distinguished by prior brentuximab vedotin exposure. Libraries came from the immunoSEQ multiplex PCR assay. TCRdb carries this immuneACCESS record with in-frame sequences only. Its versions omit some clonotypes, under half of them owing to an unresolved V gene in the studies checked, with the rest unexplained. The sample data list approximately 79,000 clones, and nearly 95% of these were observed just once. The top ten clonotypes cover approximately 2.6% of the sample. The input for sequencing was peripheral blood mononuclear cells (PBMCs), taken before the second cycle of nivolumab. The receptors come from a human donor with classical Hodgkin lymphoma.

This clone was counted between two and nine times. V usage is TRBV28 and J usage is TRBJ1-2, with D perhaps matching TRBD1 (5 bases). From germline, CDR1 is MDHEN and CDR2 SYDVKM. The CDR3 covers 14 residues. V was cut by 6 bases and J by 2 bases, with 13 bases left in between. The CDR3 DNA sequence: TGTGCCAGCAGACGACAGTGGGAAAACTATGGCTACACCTTC. Translation gives CASRRQWENYGYTF.

The rearrangement links TRBV29-1 to TRBJ1-1; D unresolved. CDR1 is SQVTM and CDR2 is ANQGSEA in the germline V gene. The CDR3 is made up of 13 amino acids. V was trimmed by 3 bases and J by 0 bases, leaving 8 bases between them. The CDR3 sequence is CSVDEGMNTEAFF. The CDR3 DNA follows: TGCAGCGTTGACGAGGGTATGAACACTGAAGCTTTCTTT.

The genes are TRBV6-4 and TRBJ2-1; D gene uncertain. V dropped 2 bases and J dropped 3 bases, with 5 bases sitting between them. The CDR3 loop spans 13 amino acids. Germline CDR1 is MRHNA and CDR2 is SNTAGT. The CDR3: CASSDELYNEQFF. The CDR3 region has the DNA TGTGCCAGCAGTGACGAGCTCTACAATGAGCAGTTCTTC.

The V gene is TRBV28, the J gene TRBJ2-7, with 7 bases lining up with TRBD2. Germline V lookup: CDR1 MDHEN, CDR2 SYDVKM. J gave up 2 bases and V 3 bases, and 4 bases lay outside the gene matches. The CDR3 is made up of 14 amino acids. The DNA of the CDR3 is TGTGCCAGCAGTTTGGGACTACCTACCTACGAGCAGTACTTC. Residues: CASSLGLPTYEQYF. Supplemented by reference TRBV28 and TRBJ2-7, the full variable domain reads DVKVTQSSRYLVKRTGEKVFLECVQDMDHENMFWYRQDPGLGLRLIYFSYDVKMKEKGDIPEGYSVSREKKERFSLILESASTNQTSMYLCASSLGLPTYEQYFGPGTRLTVT.

This rearrangement joins TRBV5-1 to TRBJ2-5; D is tentatively TRBD1 or TRBD2 (6 bases each). V lost 3 bases to trimming and J lost 2 bases, with 14 bases between them. The CDR3 length is 15 residues. CDR1 and CDR2 (germline): SGHRS, YFSETQ. The CDR3 nucleotides read TGCGCCAGCAGCTCGCTCGGGGGCAGTCAAGAGACCCAGTACTTC. Protein sequence: CASSSLGGSQETQYF.

This chain links TRBV27 with TRBJ2-4, with D possibly matching TRBD2 (6 bases). The CDR3 length is 15 residues. CDR1 MNHEY and CDR2 SMNVEV come from the germline V gene (reference sequence). The V end was cut by 7 bases, the J end by 1 base, with 14 bases between. CDR3 coding DNA: TGTGCCAGCACCCAAACGCGGGGCGCCAAAAACATTCAGTACTTC. Residues: CASTQTRGAKNIQYF.

The gene calls are TRBV6-5 and TRBJ2-7; 7 bases map to TRBD2. This CDR3 is 16 amino acids long. The germline V gene has CDR1 MNHEY and CDR2 SVGAGI. V was clipped by 2 bases and J by 4 bases; unmatched bases: 11. The CDR3 DNA sequence: TGTGCCAGCAGTTACGGGTTAGGCGGGAGAGGGTACGAGCAGTACTTC. This translates into CASSYGLGGRGYEQYF.

The rearrangement uses TRBV28 and TRBJ2-2, with D perhaps TRBD2 (6 bases). The ends were cut back, 6 bases at V and 5 bases at J, with 13 bases in the middle. CDR1 and CDR2 from the germline V gene are MDHEN and SYDVKM. The CDR3 runs to 14 residues. The CDR3: CASSYISGTGELFF. CDR3 nucleotides: TGTGCCAGCAGCTATATCAGCGGGACCGGGGAGCTGTTTTTT. The full variable domain, with the rest looked up from reference TRBV28 and TRBJ2-2, is DVKVTQSSRYLVKRTGEKVFLECVQDMDHENMFWYRQDPGLGLRLIYFSYDVKMKEKGDIPEGYSVSREKKERFSLILESASTNQTSMYLCASSYISGTGELFFGEGSRLTVL.

V usage is TRBV28 and J usage is TRBJ2-3; 11 nucleotides match TRBD2. This CDR3 has 16 residues. J lost 1 base, V lost 7 bases, and 7 bases had no gene match. The V gene's germline CDR1 is MDHEN and CDR2 SYDVKM. This CDR3 is CASISATSGGTDTQYF. The CDR3 coding sequence is TGTGCCAGCATCTCAGCGACTAGCGGGGGCACAGATACGCAGTATTTT.

The chain links TRBV6-5 to TRBJ2-5; 7 bases agree with TRBD2. The J call could be wrong; TRBJ2-7 is a better fit for the DNA end. Germline CDR1 and CDR2: MNHEY and SVGAGI. This CDR3 contains 15 residues. CDR3 region: CASSLAATSSYEQYF. Here the CDR3 DNA reads TGTGCCAGCAGCCTAGCGGCCACAAGCTCCTACGAGCAGTACTTC.

The V call is TRBV5-4, the J call TRBJ2-6, with 8 nucleotides matching TRBD2. The V gene end was trimmed by 0 bases and the J gene end by 2 bases; junction bases not matched to a gene: 13. The CDR3 has 20 amino acids. Germline CDR1 SGHNT, CDR2 YYREEE (reference sequence). The chain's CDR3 is CASSLGGTRPLRTGANVLTF. DNA for the CDR3: TGTGCCAGCAGCTTGGGGGGGACTAGGCCCCTACGGACTGGGGCCAACGTCCTGACTTTC.

This clone occurred a few times. The CDR3 DNA is TGTGCCAGCAGCCAACCATCGACTAGCGGGAGTACGGTGCAGTACTTC. Translation gives CASSQPSTSGSTVQYF. V usage is TRBV14 and J usage is TRBJ2-7, with TRBD2 matching over 12 bases. Germline loops: CDR1 SGHDN, CDR2 FVKESK. The junction had 11 bases not matched to a gene; V was cut back by 2 bases and J by 9 bases. The CDR3 covers 16 residues.

This clone appeared a few times. The chain is built from TRBV6-4 and TRBJ2-1; the match to TRBD2 covers 10 bases. CDR3 length: 15 amino acids. Germline lookup yields CDR1 MRHNA and CDR2 SNTAGT. The trim removed 6 bases at V and 4 bases at J, leaving 6 bases unmatched. CDR3 loop: CASSPTSGMYNEQFF. CDR3 nucleotide sequence: TGTGCCAGCAGCCCCACTAGCGGGATGTACAATGAGCAGTTCTTC.

The chain carries TRBV7-3 and TRBJ2-5; no definite D call. Germline V lookup: CDR1 SGHTA, CDR2 FQGTGA. V lost 1 base, J lost 5 bases, and 11 bases lay in between. This CDR3 is 14 amino acids long. CDR3 nucleotides: TGTGCCAGCAGCTTAAGTCCAGGTGTGGAGACCCAGTACTTC. This encodes CASSLSPGVETQYF.

The chain couples TRBV25-1 to TRBJ1-1; D ambiguous. CDR1 MGHDK and CDR2 SYGVNS come from the germline V gene. CDR3 length: 15 residues. V was pared by 8 bases and J by 4 bases, with 20 bases between. CDR3: CASQYGGEGSTEAFF. CDR3 in DNA: TGTGCCAGCCAGTACGGAGGTGAAGGGAGCACTGAAGCTTTCTTT.

The chain couples TRBV11-2 to TRBJ2-1, with 11 bases that match TRBD2. CDR1 and CDR2 (germline): SGHAT, FQNNGV. V was clipped by 5 bases and J by 4 bases; unmatched bases: 4. This CDR3 is built from 15 residues. This CDR3 is CASSPGLAVYNEQFF. The CDR3 region has the DNA TGTGCCAGCAGCCCGGGACTAGCGGTGTACAATGAGCAGTTCTTC.

The CDR3 loop is CASSTGEGTGAEQYF. CDR3 sequence (DNA): TGTGCCAGCAGCACTGGGGAGGGGACAGGGGCCGAGCAGTACTTC. The V gene is TRBV7-6, the J gene TRBJ2-7, with 10 positions matching TRBD1. The CDR3 loop spans 15 amino acids. In germline, CDR1 is SGHVS, CDR2 FNYEAQ. V shed 5 bases and J 6 bases; nucleotides not matched to a gene: 10.

This chain connects TRBV27 to TRBJ2-7; possible D gene TRBD2, 5 bases. CDR3 length: 14 residues. CDR1 and CDR2 (germline): MNHEY, SMNVEV (reference sequence). The ends were cut back, 6 bases at V and 6 bases at J, with 18 bases in the middle. CDR3 in DNA: TGTGCCAGCAGCCGTGGACCAGGCGGGCGCGAGCAGTACTTC. This sequence encodes CASSRGPGGREQYF.

The chain joins TRBV10-1 to TRBJ2-2; D remains ambiguous. This CDR3 is 13 amino acids long. The V gene lost 1 base and the J gene lost 3 bases, with 3 bases spanning the gap. Looked up from germline, CDR1 is WNHNN and CDR2 is SYGVQD (reference sequence). This chain's CDR3 is CASSELYTGELFF. The CDR3, as DNA: TGCGCCAGCAGTGAGTTATACACCGGGGAGCTGTTTTTT.

This chain connects TRBV30 to TRBJ1-1, with D maybe TRBD1 (6 bases). V was pared by 0 bases and J by 6 bases, with 14 bases between. This CDR3 has 14 amino acids. Germline CDR1 is GTSNPN and CDR2 is SVGIG (reference sequence). CDR3 residues: CAWSVPSGAAEAFF. Written as DNA, the CDR3 is TGTGCCTGGAGTGTCCCCTCGGGGGCGGCTGAAGCTTTCTTT.

For this clone: A read error may account for a junction end that differs from germline. The rearrangement joins TRBV28 to TRBJ2-7; D is possibly TRBD1 (6 bases). CDR3 length: 9 amino acids. Germline-derived CDR1 and CDR2 are MDHEN and SYDVKM. CDR3 DNA: TGTGCCAGCCCCGGGCCAGGGGACTTC. It encodes CASPGPGDF.

This chain uses TRBV7-2 with TRBJ1-1; D not resolved. The V gene's germline CDR1 is SGHTA and CDR2 FQGNSA. CDR3 length: 13 amino acids. Trimming pared 3 bases from V and 4 bases from J, leaving 9 bases between. CDR3 nucleotide sequence: TGTGCCAGCAGCTTTACCGGGCTCACTGAAGCTTTCTTT. As protein: CASSFTGLTEAFF.

This clone has a single count. The rearrangement links TRBV2 to TRBJ2-5; D is undetermined. The germline V gene has CDR1 SNHLY and CDR2 FYNNEI. Trimming took off 10 bases at V and 2 bases at J, with 14 bases between the two ends. The CDR3 is 13 amino acids. As DNA, the CDR3 is TGTGCCACCCGACGCTATAGTCAAGAGACCCAGTACTTC. Translated, it gives CATRRYSQETQYF.

The gene calls are TRBV6-5 and TRBJ2-3, with TRBD2 matching over 8 bases. The CDR3 covers 14 residues. Germline lookup yields CDR1 MNHEY and CDR2 SVGAGI. V trimming: 8 bases; J trimming: 3 bases; junction bases outside the gene matches: 7. The CDR3: CASGSGALTDTQYF. CDR3 nucleotide sequence: TGTGCCAGCGGTAGCGGGGCCCTGACAGATACGCAGTATTTT.

The chain couples TRBV15 to TRBJ1-1; 8 positions match TRBD1. Looked up from germline, CDR1 is LNHNV and CDR2 is YYDKDF (reference sequence). V dropped 0 bases and J dropped 6; count of bases not matched to a gene: 6. The CDR3 has 15 residues. The chain's CDR3 is CATSRDRDRGAEAFF. In DNA form, the CDR3 reads TGTGCCACCAGCAGAGATCGAGACAGGGGCGCTGAAGCTTTCTTT.

Of note for this clone: Other DNA sequences of this sample code for an identical CDR3. This chain uses TRBV19 with TRBJ2-7; TRBD1 matches 7 bases. After removal of 5 bases from V and 0 bases from J, the junction contained 1 base not matched to a gene. This CDR3 has 13 residues. Germline V lookup: CDR1 LNHDA, CDR2 SQIVND (reference sequence). DNA for the CDR3: TGTGCCAGTAGTCGGGACAGCTCCTACGAGCAGTACTTC. Residues: CASSRDSSYEQYF.

For the CDR3, the DNA is TGCGCCAGCAGCCTTCGACAGGGGGCGAGTCTGTCGGCGGGCGAGCAGTACTTC. Translation: CASSLRQGASLSAGEQYF. This chain connects TRBV4-1 to TRBJ2-7, with 10 nucleotides matching TRBD1. Looked up from germline, CDR1 is MGHRA and CDR2 is YSYEKL. With 4 bases clipped from V and 6 bases from J, the junction kept 18 bases outside the gene matches. This CDR3 contains 18 residues.